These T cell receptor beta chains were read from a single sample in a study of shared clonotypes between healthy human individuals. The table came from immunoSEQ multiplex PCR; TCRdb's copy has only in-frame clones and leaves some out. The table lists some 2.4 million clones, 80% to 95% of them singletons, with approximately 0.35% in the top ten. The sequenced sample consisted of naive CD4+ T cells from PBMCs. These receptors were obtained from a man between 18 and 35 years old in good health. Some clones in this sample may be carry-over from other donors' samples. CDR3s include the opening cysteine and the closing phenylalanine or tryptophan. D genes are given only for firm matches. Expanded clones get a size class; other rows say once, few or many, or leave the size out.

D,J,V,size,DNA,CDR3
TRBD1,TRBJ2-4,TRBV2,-,TGTGCCAGCAGGGGACAGGGCCCCATTCAGTACTTC,CASRGQGPIQYF
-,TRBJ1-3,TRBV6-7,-,TGTGCCAGCAGTTTGAGGGAAAGCTCTGGAAACACCATATATTTT,CASSLRESSGNTIYF
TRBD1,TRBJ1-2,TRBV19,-,TGTGCCAGTAGTATCCAGGACAGGGGGCTTTCATGGAATGGCTACACCTTC,CASSIQDRGLSWNGYTF
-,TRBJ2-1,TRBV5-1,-,TGCGCCAGCAGCTTGCTTGGGGTGCCCCACAATGAGCAGTTCTTC,CASSLLGVPHNEQFF
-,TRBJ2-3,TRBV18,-,TGTGCCAGCTCACCGGGACAAAGCACAGATACGCAGTATTTT,CASSPGQSTDTQYF
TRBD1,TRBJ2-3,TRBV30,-,TGTGCCTGGAGTGCGGGACAGGGGGCAACAGATACGCAGTATTTT,CAWSAGQGATDTQYF
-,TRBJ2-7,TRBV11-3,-,TGTGCCAGCAGCTTATCGGGGTCGGGGTACGAGCAGTACTTC,CASSLSGSGYEQYF
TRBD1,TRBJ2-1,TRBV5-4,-,TGTGCCAGCAGCGCTGTCCCGGGACAGGGATACAATGAGCAGTTCTTC,CASSAVPGQGYNEQFF
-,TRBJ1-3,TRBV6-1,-,TGTGCCAGCAGAGATGACAGGCCTTCTGGAAACACCATATATTTT,CASRDDRPSGNTIYF
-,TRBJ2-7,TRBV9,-,TGTGCCAGCAGCGCCGGACGAGACGAGGTCGAGCAGTACTTC,CASSAGRDEVEQYF
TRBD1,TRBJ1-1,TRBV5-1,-,TGCGCCAGCAGCTTCAGGGGGGCAGCTGAAGCTTTCTTT,CASSFRGAAEAFF
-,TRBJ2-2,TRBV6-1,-,TGTGCCACCCCAGCGGGTGGGCTCTACACCGGGGAGCTGTTTTTT,CATPAGGLYTGELFF
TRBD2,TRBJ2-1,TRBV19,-,TGTGCCAGTAACCCCGGGACTAGCGGGAGGCTCGGTGAGCAGTTCTTC,CASNPGTSGRLGEQFF
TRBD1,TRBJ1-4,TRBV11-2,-,TGTGCCAGCAGCTCCTCCGGGACAGGGTATGAAAAACTGTTTTTT,CASSSSGTGYEKLFF
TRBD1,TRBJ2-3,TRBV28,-,TGTGCCAGCAGTTCCCCCGGGACAGGGGGAAATACGCAGTATTTT,CASSSPGTGGNTQYF
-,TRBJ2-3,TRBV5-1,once,TGCGCCAGCAGCATACCTGGAGATACGCAGTATTTT,CASSIPGDTQYF
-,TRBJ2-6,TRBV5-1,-,TGCGCCAGCATGGATTCTGGGGCCAACGTCCTGACTTTC,CASMDSGANVLTF
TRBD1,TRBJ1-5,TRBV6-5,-,TGTGCCAGCAGGGCCGGACAGGGGGTCCAGCCCCAGCATTTT,CASRAGQGVQPQHF